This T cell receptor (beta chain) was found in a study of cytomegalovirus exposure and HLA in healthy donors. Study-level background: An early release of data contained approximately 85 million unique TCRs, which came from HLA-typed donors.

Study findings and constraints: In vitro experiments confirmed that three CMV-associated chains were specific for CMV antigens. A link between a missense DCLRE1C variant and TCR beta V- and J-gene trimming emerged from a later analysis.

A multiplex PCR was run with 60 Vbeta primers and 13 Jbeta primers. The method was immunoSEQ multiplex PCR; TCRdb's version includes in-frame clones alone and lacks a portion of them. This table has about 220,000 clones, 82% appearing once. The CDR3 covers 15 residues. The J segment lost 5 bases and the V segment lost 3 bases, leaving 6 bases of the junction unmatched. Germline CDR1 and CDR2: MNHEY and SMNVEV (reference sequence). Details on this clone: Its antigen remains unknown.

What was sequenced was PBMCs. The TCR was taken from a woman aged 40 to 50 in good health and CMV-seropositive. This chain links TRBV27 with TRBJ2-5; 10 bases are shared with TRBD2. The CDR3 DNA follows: TGTGCCAGCAGTTTGAGGAGCGGGAGGGGGGAGACCCAGTACTTC. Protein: CASSLRSGRGETQYF.